This record covers a single T cell receptor (beta chain). Antigen: not known. As processed by the authors: Out-of-frame sequences were removed, leaving a few million distinct TCRbeta sequences. Produced via immunoSEQ multiplex PCR; TCRdb's table is partial and in-frame only. That table supplies the V and J calls and clone size; D and trimming were determined from the DNA. The sample records approximately 41,000 clones, about 79% being singletons. V lost 3 bases, J lost 3 bases, and 12 bases lay in between. The CDR3 totals 15 residues. The germline V gene encodes CDR1 SGHAT and CDR2 FQNNGV. Single viable CD3+CD4+CD8-CD45RO+ cells were sorted as the memory CD4+ T cells. CMV serostatus came from serum IgG against pp150, pp28, p38, p52. The sample comes from a study of memory CD4+ T cells and cytomegalovirus serostatus. Study-wide context: Of the healthy Belgian adults, roughly ten were CMV seropositive and around 22 seronegative. Points from the study as a whole: Each of 67 CMV-associated TCRbeta sequences occurred in one to five individuals.

The sequence was collected from an adult in good health and CMV-seronegative. V gene TRBV11-2 combines with J gene TRBJ1-5, with D tentatively TRBD1 (5 bases). Sequencing input: memory CD4+ T cells from blood. The DNA of the CDR3 is TGTGCCAGCAGCTTGGGGCCTGACCTCAATCAGCCCCAGCATTTT. This sequence encodes CASSLGPDLNQPQHF.